This T cell receptor (beta chain) emerged from a study of T cells expressing NK-cell markers. For the study at large: One of eight sequenced donors was HCMV-seronegative; the other seven were seropositive. Study-level results: Topping the CD3+CD56-NKG2C+ fraction as well were these clonotypes, in a few donors.

5'RACE template switching built TCR beta cDNA with unique molecular identifiers. TCRdb reprocessed the 5' RACE reads and reports one entry per CDR3 protein, with no DNA. Its table records approximately 170,000 distinct CDR3 sequences. Germline lookup yields CDR1 SGHAT and CDR2 FQNNGV. CDR3 length: 14 residues. About this clonotype itself: Its antigen is as yet unknown.

The material sequenced was blood T cells: a sorted CD56 or NKG2C T cell subset, CD4+ or CD8+ T cells, or bulk PBMC T cells (not recorded which). The TCR originated in a man aged 18 to 69 in good health. The gene calls are TRBV11-2 and TRBJ2-5. The CDR3 reads CASSFFNSIETQYF.